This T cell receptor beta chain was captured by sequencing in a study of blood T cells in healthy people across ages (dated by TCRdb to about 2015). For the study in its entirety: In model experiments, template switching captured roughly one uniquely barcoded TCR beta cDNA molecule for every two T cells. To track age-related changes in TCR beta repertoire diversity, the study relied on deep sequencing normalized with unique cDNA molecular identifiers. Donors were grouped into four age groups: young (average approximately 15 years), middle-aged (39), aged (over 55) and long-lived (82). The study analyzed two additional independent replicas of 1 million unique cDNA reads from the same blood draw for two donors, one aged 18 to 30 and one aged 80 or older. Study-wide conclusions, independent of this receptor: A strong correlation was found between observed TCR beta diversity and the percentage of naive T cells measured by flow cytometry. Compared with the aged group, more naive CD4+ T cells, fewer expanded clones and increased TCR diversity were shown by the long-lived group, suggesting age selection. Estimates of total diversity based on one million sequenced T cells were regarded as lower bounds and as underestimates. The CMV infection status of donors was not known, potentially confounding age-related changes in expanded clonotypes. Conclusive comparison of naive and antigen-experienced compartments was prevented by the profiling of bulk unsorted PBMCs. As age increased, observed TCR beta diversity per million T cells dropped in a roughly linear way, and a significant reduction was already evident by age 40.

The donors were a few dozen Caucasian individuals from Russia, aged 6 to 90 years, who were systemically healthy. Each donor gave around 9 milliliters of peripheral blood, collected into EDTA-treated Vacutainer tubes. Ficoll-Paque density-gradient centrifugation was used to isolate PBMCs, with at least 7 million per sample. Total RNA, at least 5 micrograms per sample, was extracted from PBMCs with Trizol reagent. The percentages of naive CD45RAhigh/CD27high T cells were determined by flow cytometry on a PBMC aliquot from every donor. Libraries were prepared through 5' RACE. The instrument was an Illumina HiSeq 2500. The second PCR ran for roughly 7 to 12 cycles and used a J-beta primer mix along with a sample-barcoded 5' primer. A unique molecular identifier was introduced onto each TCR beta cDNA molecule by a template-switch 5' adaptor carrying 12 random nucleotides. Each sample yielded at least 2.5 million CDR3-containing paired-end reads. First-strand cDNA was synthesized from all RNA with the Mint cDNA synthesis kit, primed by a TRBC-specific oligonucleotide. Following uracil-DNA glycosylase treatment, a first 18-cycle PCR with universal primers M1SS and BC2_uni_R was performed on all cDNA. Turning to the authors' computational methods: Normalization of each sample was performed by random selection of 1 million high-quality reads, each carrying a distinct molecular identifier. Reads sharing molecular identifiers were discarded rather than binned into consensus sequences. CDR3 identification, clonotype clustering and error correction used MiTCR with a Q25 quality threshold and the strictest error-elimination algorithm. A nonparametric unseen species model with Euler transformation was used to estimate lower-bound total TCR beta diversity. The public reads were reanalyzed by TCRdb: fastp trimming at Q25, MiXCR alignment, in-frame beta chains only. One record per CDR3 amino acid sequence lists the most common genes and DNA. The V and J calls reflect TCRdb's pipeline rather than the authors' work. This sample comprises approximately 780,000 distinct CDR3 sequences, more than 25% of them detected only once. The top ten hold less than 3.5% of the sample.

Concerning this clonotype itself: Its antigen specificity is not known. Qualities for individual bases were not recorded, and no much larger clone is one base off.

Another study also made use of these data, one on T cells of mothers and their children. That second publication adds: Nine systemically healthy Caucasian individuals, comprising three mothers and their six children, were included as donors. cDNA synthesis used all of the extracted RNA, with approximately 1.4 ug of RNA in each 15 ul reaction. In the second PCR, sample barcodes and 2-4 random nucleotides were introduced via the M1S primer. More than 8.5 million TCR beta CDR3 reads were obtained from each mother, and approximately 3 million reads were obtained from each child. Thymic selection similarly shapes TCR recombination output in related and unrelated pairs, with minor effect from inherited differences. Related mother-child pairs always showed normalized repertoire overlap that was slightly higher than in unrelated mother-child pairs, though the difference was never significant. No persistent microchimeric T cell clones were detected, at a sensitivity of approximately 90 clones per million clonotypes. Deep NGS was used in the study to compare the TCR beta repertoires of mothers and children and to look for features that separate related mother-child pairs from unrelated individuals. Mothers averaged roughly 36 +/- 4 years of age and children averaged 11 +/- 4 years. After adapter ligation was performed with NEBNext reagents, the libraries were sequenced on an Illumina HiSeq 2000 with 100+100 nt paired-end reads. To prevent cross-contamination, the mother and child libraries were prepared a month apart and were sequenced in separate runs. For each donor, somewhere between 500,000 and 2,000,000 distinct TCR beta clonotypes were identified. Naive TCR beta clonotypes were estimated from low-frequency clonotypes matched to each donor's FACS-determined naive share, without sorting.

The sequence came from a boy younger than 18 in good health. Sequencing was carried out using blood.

The CDR3 region reads CASSVGPSTDTQYF. The bases are TGTGCCAGCAGCGTAGGTCCGAGCACAGATACGCAGTATTTT. The sequence is built from TRBV9 and TRBJ2-3, with the D gene uncertain. The CDR3 numbers 14 residues from cysteine through phenylalanine. The DNA shown is the 42-base CDR3, in frame from base 1. V gives up 0 bases and J gives up 0 bases, and the segment between their germline ends measures 5 bases. For CDR1 and CDR2, the germline V gene lists SGDLS and YYNGEE. With the rest looked up from the reference TRBV9 and TRBJ2-3 genes rather than sequenced, the full variable domain is DSGVTQTPKHLITATGQRVTLRCSPRSGDLSVYWYQQSLDQGLQFLIQYYNGEERAKGNILERFSAQQFPDLHSELNLSSLELGDSALYFCASSVGPSTDTQYFGPGTRLTVL.